This paragraph covers one TCR beta chain sequence. The antigen remains undetermined. The sample comes from a study of post-analysis software for immune sequencing data. Study-wide findings and caveats: The study found TRBV5-6, TRBV5-1 and TRBV20-1 among about five TRBV segments more frequent in patients than controls.

Unique molecular identifiers tagged the TCR beta cDNA libraries. TCRdb passed the PCR reads through MiXCR, listing each CDR3 protein once. The sample lists 700,000 to 900,000 distinct CDR3 sequences, under 60% occurring once. This CDR3 region has 15 residues. In germline, CDR1 is DFQATT, CDR2 SNEGSKA (reference sequence). The V and J ends lost 1 base and 6 bases, in that order; junction bases with no gene match: 8. The sequenced material came from blood. The TCR comes from a girl aged 5-17 years with multiple sclerosis. The rearrangement joins TRBV20-1 to TRBJ2-1, with 8 bases fitting TRBD2. This chain's CDR3 is CSARGGLGGVNEQFF. The DNA of the CDR3 is TGCAGTGCTAGAGGGGGACTAGGTGGGGTCAATGAGCAGTTCTTC.